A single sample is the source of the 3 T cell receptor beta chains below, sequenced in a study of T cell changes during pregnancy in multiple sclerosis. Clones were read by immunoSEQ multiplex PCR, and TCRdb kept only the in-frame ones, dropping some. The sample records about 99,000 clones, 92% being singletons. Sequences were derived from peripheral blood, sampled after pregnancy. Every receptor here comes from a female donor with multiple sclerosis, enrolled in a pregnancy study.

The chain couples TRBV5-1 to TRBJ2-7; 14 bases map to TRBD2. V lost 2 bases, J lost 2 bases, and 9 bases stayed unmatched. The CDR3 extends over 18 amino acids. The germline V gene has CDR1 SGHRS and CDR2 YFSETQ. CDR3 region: CASSFSGTSGSGTYEQYF. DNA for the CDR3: TGCGCCAGCAGCTTTTCCGGGACTAGCGGGAGCGGGACCTACGAGCAGTACTTC.

The DNA of the CDR3 is TGTGCCTGGAGTCGCGGGACTAGCGGGAGGGCCGGGGAGACCCAGTACTTC. Residues: CAWSRGTSGRAGETQYF. V is TRBV30 and J is TRBJ2-5, with TRBD2 matching over 16 bases. The germline CDR1 and CDR2 sequences are GTSNPN and SVGIG (reference sequence). Trimming took 2 bases from V and 5 from J; bases not matched to a gene: 8. The CDR3 is 17 residues long.

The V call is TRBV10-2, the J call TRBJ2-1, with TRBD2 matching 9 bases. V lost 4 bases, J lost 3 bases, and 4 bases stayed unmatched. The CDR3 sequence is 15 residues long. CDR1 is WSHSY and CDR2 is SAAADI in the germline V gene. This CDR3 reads CASSGLAAVYNEQFF. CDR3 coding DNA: TGCGCCAGCAGTGGACTAGCGGCAGTCTACAATGAGCAGTTCTTC.